The rows below give T cell receptor beta chains drawn from one sample of a study of cytomegalovirus exposure and HLA in healthy donors. Here immunoSEQ multiplex PCR was the method, and the copy in TCRdb shows in-frame clones only, minus some. The table lists 150,000 to 200,000 clones, about 82% of them singletons, with nearly 2.5% in the top ten. Sequencing used PBMCs. The receptors here all came from a male donor in good health and CMV-seronegative. CDR3s include the opening cysteine and the closing phenylalanine or tryptophan. The order of the fields is clone size, D gene, J gene, V gene, CDR3 DNA, CDR3 protein. The D gene is left open where the match is weak. Rows give clone size only sometimes, using once, few, many, or a class for an expanded clone.

few	TRBD1	TRBJ1-4	TRBV7-9	TGTGCCAGCAGCCTTAAGGACAGGTTGGAAAAACTGTTTTTT	CASSLKDRLEKLFF
.	TRBD1	TRBJ1-5	TRBV7-6	TGTGCCAGCAGCTTAGACTCCTGGGACAGGGTAATGGGCAATCAGCCCCAGCATTTT	CASSLDSWDRVMGNQPQHF
once	TRBD1	TRBJ2-5	TRBV2	TGTGCCAGCAGGGTCCAACAGGGGTACCAAGAGACCCAGTACTTC	CASRVQQGYQETQYF
.	TRBD1	TRBJ1-5	TRBV13	TGTGCCAGCAGCTCCAGGGGGCCGGGAAATCAGCCCCAGCATTTT	CASSSRGPGNQPQHF
few	TRBD2	TRBJ2-2	TRBV4-3	TGCGCCAGCAGCTGGGAGGGGTATAACACCGGGGAGCTGTTTTTT	CASSWEGYNTGELFF
.	TRBD2	TRBJ2-1	TRBV14	TGTGCCAGCAGCTGGACTAGCGGAGCAGTCTACAATGAGCAGTTCTTC	CASSWTSGAVYNEQFF
once	TRBD2	TRBJ2-3	TRBV29-1	TGCAGCGTTGTACGGCCTAGCGGGACGGTAGCAGATACGCAGTATTTT	CSVVRPSGTVADTQYF
once	TRBD2	TRBJ2-3	TRBV5-4	TGTGCCAGCAGCTCGGGACTATACGCTAGCACAGATACGCAGTATTTT	CASSSGLYASTDTQYF
.	.	TRBJ1-3	TRBV7-2	TGTGCCAGCAGCTTAGGGGCTAGCGGGGGGCCCATATATTTT	CASSLGASGGPIYF
.	.	TRBJ2-3	TRBV2	TGTGCCAGCAGTGTTGGCGGGAAAGCTACAGATACGCAGTATTTT	CASSVGGKATDTQYF
.	TRBD2	TRBJ2-3	TRBV7-2	TGTGCCAGCAGCCGGGGACTAGCGGGAGGCCGCACAGATACGCAGTATTTT	CASSRGLAGGRTDTQYF
.	.	TRBJ2-3	TRBV14	TGTGCCAGCAGCCCGACCGTGGGGCCTGGTGATACGCAGTATTTT	CASSPTVGPGDTQYF
.	.	TRBJ2-1	TRBV5-1	TGCGCCAGCAGCTTGCCCCAGAGAGACAAGCAGTTCTTC	CASSLPQRDKQFF
.	TRBD1	TRBJ1-4	TRBV25-1	TGTGCCAGCAGTGTACCGGGACAGATTGAAAAACTGTTTTTT	CASSVPGQIEKLFF
.	TRBD1	TRBJ1-1	TRBV27	TGTGCCAGCAGCCAGGGACAGGGGTTCACTGAAGCTTTCTTT	CASSQGQGFTEAFF
.	TRBD2	TRBJ2-5	TRBV4-2	TGTGCCAGCCGGGGCAGCGGGGGGCGCGAAGAGACCCAGTACTTC	CASRGSGGREETQYF
.	.	TRBJ2-3	TRBV6-4	TGTGCCAGCAGTACAACGGGAGAGGCAGATACGCAGTATTTT	CASSTTGEADTQYF
.	.	TRBJ2-7	TRBV5-5	TGTGCCAGCAGCTGGGTTAGAGGAGGCTACGAGCAGTACTTC	CASSWVRGGYEQYF
.	.	TRBJ2-3	TRBV5-1	TGCGCCAGCAGCTCCCCCGGACAGTCCACAGATACGCAGTATTTT	CASSSPGQSTDTQYF
.	.	TRBJ1-5	TRBV7-2	TGTGCCAGCAGCTTAGGGGGGGGCGGCAATCAGCCCCAGCATTTT	CASSLGGGGNQPQHF
.	.	TRBJ2-5	TRBV18	TGTGCCAGCTCACCACAGGCGGCTAGCCAAGAGACCCAGTACTTC	CASSPQAASQETQYF
few	TRBD1	TRBJ1-1	TRBV7-6	TGTGCCAGCAGCCCCTCGAAGGGGGCGGTTGGCACTGAAGCTTTCTTT	CASSPSKGAVGTEAFF
.	.	TRBJ1-1	TRBV7-2	TGTGCCAGCAGCTTAGTTTGGGGGCTTGACACTGAAGCTTTCTTT	CASSLVWGLDTEAFF
.	TRBD2	TRBJ2-3	TRBV25-1	TGTGCCAGCAGTAGAACGGGGGGGCAGGATACGCAGTATTTT	CASSRTGGQDTQYF
once	TRBD1	TRBJ1-1	TRBV16	TGTGCCAGCAGCCCCTCCGGGACAGGGACGCTGAACACTGAAGCTTTCTTT	CASSPSGTGTLNTEAFF
.	.	TRBJ2-7	TRBV27	TGTGCCAGCAGTCTAACCGAGAGCTCCTACGAGCAGTACTTC	CASSLTESSYEQYF
.	TRBD2	TRBJ2-7	TRBV5-6	TGTGCCAGCAGCTCTGCTAGCGGGAGCCCCGAGCAGTACTTC	CASSSASGSPEQYF
.	TRBD2	TRBJ2-7	TRBV9	TGTGCCAGCAGCGTAGCCGGGACTAGCGGGACCCTTGACGAGCAGTACTTC	CASSVAGTSGTLDEQYF
.	.	TRBJ1-2	TRBV19	TGTGCCAGTAGTATAATGGGGGCGGACTATGGCTACACCTTC	CASSIMGADYGYTF
.	TRBD1	TRBJ2-2	TRBV7-3	TGTGCCAGCAGCCGCCAACAGGGGCTGGCCGGGGAGCTGTTTTTT	CASSRQQGLAGELFF
.	TRBD1	TRBJ2-7	TRBV9	TGTGCCAGCAGCGAGGGGGACAGGGGATTCTACGAGCAGTACTTC	CASSEGDRGFYEQYF